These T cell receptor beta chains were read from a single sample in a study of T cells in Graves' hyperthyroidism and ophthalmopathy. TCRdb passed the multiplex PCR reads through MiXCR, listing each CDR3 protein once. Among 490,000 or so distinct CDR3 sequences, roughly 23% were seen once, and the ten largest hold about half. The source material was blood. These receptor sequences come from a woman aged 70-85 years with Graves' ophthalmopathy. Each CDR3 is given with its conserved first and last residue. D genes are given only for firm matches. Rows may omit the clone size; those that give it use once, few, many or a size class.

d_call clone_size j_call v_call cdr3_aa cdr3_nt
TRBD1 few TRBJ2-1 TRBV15 CATTNRGAYNEQFF TGTGCCACCACTAACAGGGGGGCCTACAATGAGCAGTTCTTC
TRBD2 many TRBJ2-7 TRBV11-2 CASRSPGTSASAQYF TGTGCCAGCAGATCCCCCGGGACTAGCGCCTCCGCGCAGTACTTC
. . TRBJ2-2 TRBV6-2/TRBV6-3 CASGQHTGELFF TGTGCCAGCGGACAGCACACCGGGGAGCTGTTTTTT
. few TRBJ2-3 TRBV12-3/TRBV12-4 CASSWGSSVAGTDTQYF TGTGCCAGCAGTTGGGGTTCTAGCGTAGCAGGCACAGATACGCAGTATTTT
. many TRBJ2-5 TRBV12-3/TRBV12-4 CASSFRRSETQYF TGTGCCAGCAGTTTCAGACGTTCAGAGACCCAGTACTTC
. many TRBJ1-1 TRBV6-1 CASRTAYYTEAFF TGTGCCAGCAGGACCGCTTATTATACTGAAGCTTTCTTT
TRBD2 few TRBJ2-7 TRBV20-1 CSARQDRDYSYEQYF TGCAGTGCTAGACAAGACCGGGACTACTCCTACGAGCAGTACTTC
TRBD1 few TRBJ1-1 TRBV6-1 CASILGTGGSMNTEAFF TGTGCCAGCATTTTAGGGACAGGGGGCTCCATGAACACTGAAGCTTTCTTT
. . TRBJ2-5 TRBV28 CASSLSLGSLETQYF TGTGCCAGCAGTTTATCCCTGGGGTCCCTAGAGACCCAGTACTTC
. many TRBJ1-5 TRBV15 CATSRGTGTYSNQPQHF TGTGCCACCAGCAGAGGAACAGGGACATATAGCAATCAGCCCCAGCATTTT
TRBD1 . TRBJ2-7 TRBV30 CAWSVQGAHEQYF TGTGCCTGGAGTGTACAGGGGGCCCACGAGCAGTACTTC
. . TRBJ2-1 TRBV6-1 CASSEGTGSWNEQFF TGTGCCAGCAGTGAAGGAACGGGATCTTGGAATGAGCAGTTCTTC
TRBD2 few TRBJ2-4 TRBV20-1 CSAILSGRVKNIQYF TGCAGCGCCATACTTAGCGGGAGGGTCAAAAACATTCAGTACTTC
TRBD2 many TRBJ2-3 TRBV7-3 CASALADTDTQYF TGTGCCAGCGCACTAGCGGACACAGATACGCAGTATTTT
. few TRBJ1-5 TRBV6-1 CASTRLLGNQPQHF TGTGCCAGCACCCGGTTGTTAGGCAATCAGCCCCAGCATTTT
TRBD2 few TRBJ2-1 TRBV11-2 CASSAAGGRINEQFF TGTGCCAGCAGCGCCGCGGGAGGCCGCATAAATGAGCAGTTCTTC
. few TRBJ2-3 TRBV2 CASEKGGTDTQYF TGTGCCAGCGAAAAGGGGGGCACAGATACGCAGTATTTT
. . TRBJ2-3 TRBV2 CASRGDGRAETDTQYF TGTGCCAGCAGGGGGGATGGGCGGGCAGAGACAGATACGCAGTATTTT
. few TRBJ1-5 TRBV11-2 CASSLVGGLGQPQHF TGTGCCAGCAGCTTAGTGGGAGGGTTAGGCCAGCCCCAGCATTTT
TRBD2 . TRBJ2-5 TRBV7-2 CASSSGTSGSGETQYF TGTGCCAGCAGCTCAGGGACTAGCGGGAGTGGTGAGACCCAGTACTTC
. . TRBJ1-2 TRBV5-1 CASSLARGANYGYTF TGCGCCAGCAGCTTGGCCAGAGGAGCTAACTATGGCTACACCTTC
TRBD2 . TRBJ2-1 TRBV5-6 CASSRGLGLYNEQFF TGTGCCAGCAGCCGGGGACTAGGGCTTTACAATGAGCAGTTCTTC
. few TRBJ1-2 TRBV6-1 CASTSTRSGGYTF TGTGCCAGCACCTCGACTAGATCGGGTGGCTACACCTTC
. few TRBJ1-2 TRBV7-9 CASSLGGLNYGYTF TGTGCCAGCAGCTTAGGAGGGTTAAACTATGGCTACACCTTC
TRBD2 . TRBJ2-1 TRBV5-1 CASSLAEGLGEQFF TGCGCCAGCAGTCTAGCGGAGGGCCTCGGGGAGCAGTTCTTC
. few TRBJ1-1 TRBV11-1 CASSFSRGVRNTEAFF TGTGCCAGCAGCTTTTCTAGGGGAGTGAGGAACACTGAAGCTTTCTTT
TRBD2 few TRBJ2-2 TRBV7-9 CAREGSISNTGELFF TGTGCCCGGGAGGGGTCCATCTCTAACACCGGGGAGCTGTTTTTT
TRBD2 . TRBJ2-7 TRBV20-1 CSAILAGVSYEQYF TGCAGTGCTATCTTAGCGGGTGTCTCCTACGAGCAGTACTTC
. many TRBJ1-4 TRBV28 CASSSRQVHNEKLFF TGTGCCAGCAGTTCCCGACAGGTTCACAATGAAAAACTGTTTTTT
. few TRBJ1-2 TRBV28 CASSLFNEEGYTF TGTGCCAGCAGTTTGTTCAATGAGGAGGGCTACACCTTC
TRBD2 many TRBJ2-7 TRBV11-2 CASRVPGTTYEQYF TGTGCCAGCAGAGTCCCCGGGACTACCTACGAGCAGTACTTC
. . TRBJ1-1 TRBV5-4 CASSSVRDTAGAFF TGTGCCAGCAGCTCGGTACGGGACACCGCTGGGGCTTTCTTT
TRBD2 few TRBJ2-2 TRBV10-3 CAISGLAGGPNGELFF TGTGCCATCAGTGGACTAGCGGGAGGGCCTAACGGGGAGCTGTTTTTT
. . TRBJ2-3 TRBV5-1 CASSDPRQINTQYF TGCGCCAGCAGCGACCCCCGACAGATTAATACGCAGTATTTT
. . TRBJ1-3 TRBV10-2 CAIASSGNTIYF TGCGCCATAGCTTCCTCTGGAAACACCATATATTTT
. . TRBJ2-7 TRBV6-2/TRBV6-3 CASSVTGTVSVNEQYF TGTGCCAGCAGCGTCACCGGGACCGTAAGCGTCAATGAGCAGTACTTC
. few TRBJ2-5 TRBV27 CASSLSLGLQETQYF TGTGCCAGCAGTTTATCCCTCGGACTGCAAGAGACCCAGTACTTC